This TCR beta chain originates from a study of cytomegalovirus exposure and HLA in healthy donors. Overall study findings and caveats: A later analysis appeared to link common viral pathogens to several of the most significant clusters. Later analysis identified a missense DCLRE1C variant that was linked to TCR beta V- and J-gene trimming.

Primers: 60 Vbeta forward and 13 Jbeta reverse. Data came from immunoSEQ multiplex PCR; TCRdb stores just in-frame clones and leaves some out. The sample has tens of thousands of clones; about 70% are singletons. As regards this clone: As yet, its antigen is unknown.

V shed 2 bases and J 0 bases; nucleotides not matched to a gene: 6. CDR1 is MGHRA, CDR2 YSYEKL, per germline. There are 16 residues in the CDR3. This TCR derives from a male donor in good health and CMV-seropositive. This chain links TRBV4-1 with TRBJ2-7; 8 nucleotides agree with TRBD1. The sequencing sample was made of PBMCs. In nucleotides, the CDR3 is TGCGCCAGCAGCCAAAACAGGGGGGACAGCTCCTACGAGCAGTACTTC. Translated, it gives CASSQNRGDSSYEQYF.